This T cell receptor beta chain was recorded in a study of blood T cell repertoires in COVID-19. Overall study: From T cells, B-cell-depleted T cells, or PBMCs came the material, which was cDNA or gDNA.

Cohort allocation depended upon clinical history that participants reported. There are 14 residues in the CDR3. Germline CDR1 reads SGHRS; CDR2 reads YFSETQ. The ends lost 0 bases at V and 7 bases at J; junction bases unmatched: 3. Authors' data handling: Amplifying reference gene primers gave estimates of nucleated cell counts. The repertoire was sequenced with immunoSEQ multiplex PCR; TCRdb's copy has only in-frame clones and lacks some. V, J and clone size were drawn from that table, and D and trimming were deduced from the DNA. Of about 430,000 clones listed, about 88% are singletons. The sequencing input was PBMCs or T cells enriched from blood (not recorded which). The rearrangement links TRBV5-1 to TRBJ1-4, with 7 bases aligning to TRBD1. This clonotype originated in a woman younger than 30 who had been exposed to COVID-19. The CDR3 reads CASSLEGAGEKLFF. As DNA, the CDR3 is TGCGCCAGCAGCTTGGAGGGGGCGGGTGAAAAACTGTTTTTT.